This is a list of T cell receptor beta chains from one sample in a study of blood T cells in healthy people across ages. TCRdb re-derived calls from the 5' RACE reads in MiXCR, one entry per CDR3 protein. The sample contains fewer than 2,000,000 distinct CDR3 sequences, roughly a third of which appear only once. The sample comprised blood. These receptors originate from a woman aged 25 to 39 in good health. CDR3s include the opening cysteine and the closing phenylalanine or tryptophan. D genes are given only for firm matches. Clone size is shown for a subset of rows, as once, few, many or a class of expanded clone.

J | D | V | size | DNA | CDR3
TRBJ2-1 | . | TRBV6-1 | few | TGTGCCAGCAACGTCCGCCTACGCCCCCGGTACAATGAGCAGTTCTTC | CASNVRLRPRYNEQFF
TRBJ2-1 | . | TRBV29-1 | many | TGCAGCGTCGGTGGACACTATTCAAGCTCCTACAATGAGCAGTTCTTC | CSVGGHYSSSYNEQFF
TRBJ2-7 | TRBD1 | TRBV15 | many | TGTGCCACCAGCAGGGACAGGGGCCCCTACGAGCAGTACTTC | CATSRDRGPYEQYF
TRBJ2-5 | . | TRBV4-1 | few | TGCGCCAGCAGCCACCCGGGAGCCCACCAAGAGACCCAGTACTTC | CASSHPGAHQETQYF
TRBJ1-2 | . | TRBV29-1 | many | TGCAGCGTTGATAGACAGTCGCGATTTGGCTACACCTTC | CSVDRQSRFGYTF
TRBJ2-7 | TRBD1 | TRBV27 | many | TGTGCCAGCAGCCCAATCGGACAGGGCTATTCCTACGAGCAGTACTTC | CASSPIGQGYSYEQYF
TRBJ1-5 | . | TRBV4-1 | . | TGCGCCAGCAGCCAAGATGAGGGGGGGCTTGGCAATCAGCCCCAGCATTTT | CASSQDEGGLGNQPQHF
TRBJ1-1 | . | TRBV3-1 | . | TGTGCCAGCAGCCAAGAGGCTTCTAGAGGAGCTTTCTTT | CASSQEASRGAFF
TRBJ2-7 | TRBD1 | TRBV5-4 | . | TGTGCCAGCAGCTTGGGACCCTGGACAGGGGGCGACGAGCAGTACTTC | CASSLGPWTGGDEQYF
TRBJ2-7 | . | TRBV7-6 | few | TGTGCCAGCAGCTTAGCGAGGGGGGCCCTCTCCTACGAGCAGTACTTC | CASSLARGALSYEQYF
TRBJ2-5 | . | TRBV12-5 | . | TGTGCTAGTGGCTATGGTGAGACCCAGTACTTC | CASGYGETQYF
TRBJ1-2 | . | TRBV29-1 | . | TGCAGCGTCCTTGGTGGCACCTATGGCTACACCTTC | CSVLGGTYGYTF
TRBJ2-1 | . | TRBV16 | . | TGTGCCAGCAGCCAATTGTCCTACTTTAGAGGTAATGAGCAGTTCTTC | CASSQLSYFRGNEQFF
TRBJ1-4 | . | TRBV11-2 | few | TGTGCCAGCAGCTCGGACCTGAAACTGTTTTTT | CASSSDLKLFF
TRBJ1-1 | . | TRBV5-8 | . | TGTGCCAGCAGCTTGAGTGAGGACAGCCACGCGATGAGTACTGAAGCTTTCTTT | CASSLSEDSHAMSTEAFF
TRBJ2-1 | TRBD1 | TRBV18 | . | TGTGCCAGCTCGCGCGACAGGGCTAACAATGAGCAGTTCTTC | CASSRDRANNEQFF
TRBJ2-3 | TRBD1 | TRBV7-2 | few | TGTGCCAGCAGCCACTCACAGGGGGGCACAGATACGCAGTATTTT | CASSHSQGGTDTQYF